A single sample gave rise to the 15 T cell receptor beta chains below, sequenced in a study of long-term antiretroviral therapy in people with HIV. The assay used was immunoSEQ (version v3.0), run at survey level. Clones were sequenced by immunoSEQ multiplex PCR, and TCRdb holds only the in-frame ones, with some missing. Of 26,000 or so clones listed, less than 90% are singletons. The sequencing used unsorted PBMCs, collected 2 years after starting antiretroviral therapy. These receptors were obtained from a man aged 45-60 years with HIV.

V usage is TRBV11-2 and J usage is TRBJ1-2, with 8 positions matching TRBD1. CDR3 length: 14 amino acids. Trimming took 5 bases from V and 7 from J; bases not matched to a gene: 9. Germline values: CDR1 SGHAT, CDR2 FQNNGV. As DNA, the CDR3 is TGTGCCAGCAGCCTATCGACAGGGGTAGGTGGCTACACCTTC. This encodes CASSLSTGVGGYTF.

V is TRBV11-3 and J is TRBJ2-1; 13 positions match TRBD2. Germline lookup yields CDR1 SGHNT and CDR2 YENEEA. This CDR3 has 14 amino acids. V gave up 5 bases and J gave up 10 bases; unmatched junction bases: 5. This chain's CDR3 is CASSPRLAGGEQFF. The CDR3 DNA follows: TGTGCCAGCAGCCCTCGACTAGCGGGGGGCGAGCAGTTCTTC.

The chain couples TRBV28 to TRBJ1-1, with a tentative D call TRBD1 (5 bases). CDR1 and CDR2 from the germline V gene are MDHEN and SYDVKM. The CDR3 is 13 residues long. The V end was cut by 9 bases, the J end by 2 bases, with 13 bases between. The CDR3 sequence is CASLGGVNTEAFF. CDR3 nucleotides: TGTGCCAGTCTGGGGGGGGTTAACACTGAAGCTTTCTTT.

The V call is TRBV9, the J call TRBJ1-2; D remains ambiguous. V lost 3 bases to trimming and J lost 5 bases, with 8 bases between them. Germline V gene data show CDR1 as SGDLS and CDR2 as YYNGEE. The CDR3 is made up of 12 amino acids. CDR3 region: CASSDRTYGYTF. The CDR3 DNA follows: TGTGCCAGCAGCGATCGGACGTATGGCTACACCTTC.

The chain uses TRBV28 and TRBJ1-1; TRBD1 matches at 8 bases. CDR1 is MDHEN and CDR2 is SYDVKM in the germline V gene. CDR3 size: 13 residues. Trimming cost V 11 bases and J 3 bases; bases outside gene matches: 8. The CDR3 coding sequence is TGTGCCCACAGGGAACAGGGGGACACTGAAGCTTTCTTT. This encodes CAHREQGDTEAFF.

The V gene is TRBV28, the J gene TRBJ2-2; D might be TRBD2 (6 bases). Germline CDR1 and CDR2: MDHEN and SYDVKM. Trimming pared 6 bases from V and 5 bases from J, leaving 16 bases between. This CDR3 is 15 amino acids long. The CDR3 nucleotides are TGTGCCAGCAGCTTGGGACTCACCTTTACCGGGGAGCTGTTTTTT. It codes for CASSLGLTFTGELFF.

The CDR3 here is CASSLGRVGYGYTF. Here the CDR3 DNA reads TGTGCCAGCAGCTTAGGCAGGGTCGGCTATGGCTACACCTTC. The rearrangement uses TRBV7-9 and TRBJ1-2, with D possibly matching TRBD1 (5 bases). The CDR3 covers 14 residues. The V and J ends lost 1 base and 4 bases respectively, with 10 bases between them. Per germline, CDR1 SEHNR and CDR2 FQNEAQ (reference sequence).

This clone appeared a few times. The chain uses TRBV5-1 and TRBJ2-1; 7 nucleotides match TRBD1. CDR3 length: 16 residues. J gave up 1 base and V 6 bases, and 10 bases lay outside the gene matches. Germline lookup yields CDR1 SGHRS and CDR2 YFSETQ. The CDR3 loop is CASNLDGTESYNEQFF. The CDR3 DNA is TGCGCCAGCAACCTTGACGGGACAGAATCCTACAATGAGCAGTTCTTC. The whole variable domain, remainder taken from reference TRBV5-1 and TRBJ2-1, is KAGVTQTPRYLIKTRGQQVTLSCSPISGHRSVSWYQQTPGQGLQFLFEYFSETQRNKGNFPGRFSGRQFSNSRSEMNVSTLELGDSALYLCASNLDGTESYNEQFFGPGTRLTVL.

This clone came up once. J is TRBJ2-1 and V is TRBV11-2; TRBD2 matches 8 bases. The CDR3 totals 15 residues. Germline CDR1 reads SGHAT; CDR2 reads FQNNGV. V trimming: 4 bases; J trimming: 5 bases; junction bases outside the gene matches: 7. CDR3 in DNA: TGTGCCAGCAGCTGGAGCGGGAGATCGGACAATGAGCAGTTCTTC. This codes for CASSWSGRSDNEQFF.

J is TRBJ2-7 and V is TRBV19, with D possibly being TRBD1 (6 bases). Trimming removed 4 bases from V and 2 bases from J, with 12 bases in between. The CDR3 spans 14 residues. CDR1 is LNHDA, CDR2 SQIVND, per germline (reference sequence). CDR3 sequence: CASSRIGQTYEQYF. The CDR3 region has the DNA TGTGCCAGTAGTAGGATCGGACAGACCTACGAGCAGTACTTC. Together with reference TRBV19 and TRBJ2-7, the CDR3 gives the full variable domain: DGGITQSPKYLFRKEGQNVTLSCEQNLNHDAMYWYRQDPGQGLRLIYYSQIVNDFQKGDIAEGYSVSREKKESFPLTVTSAQKNPTAFYLCASSRIGQTYEQYFGPGTRLTVT.

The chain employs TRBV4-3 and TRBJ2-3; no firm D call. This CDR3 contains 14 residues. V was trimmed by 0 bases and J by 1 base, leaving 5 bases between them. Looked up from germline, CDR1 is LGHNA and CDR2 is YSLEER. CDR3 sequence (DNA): TGCGCCAGCAGCCAAGATGCGGGCACAGATACGCAGTATTTT. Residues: CASSQDAGTDTQYF.

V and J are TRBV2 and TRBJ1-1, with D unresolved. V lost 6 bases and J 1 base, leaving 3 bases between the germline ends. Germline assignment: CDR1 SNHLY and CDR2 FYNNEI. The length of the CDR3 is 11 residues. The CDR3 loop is CASRGNTEAFF. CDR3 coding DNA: TGTGCCAGCAGAGGGAACACTGAAGCTTTCTTT.

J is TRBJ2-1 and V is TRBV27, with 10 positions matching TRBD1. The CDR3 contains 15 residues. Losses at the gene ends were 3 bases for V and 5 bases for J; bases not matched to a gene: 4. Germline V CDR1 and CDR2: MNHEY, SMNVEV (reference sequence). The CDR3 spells CASSFLGTGDNEQFF. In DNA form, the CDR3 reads TGTGCCAGCAGTTTCCTAGGGACAGGGGACAATGAGCAGTTCTTC.

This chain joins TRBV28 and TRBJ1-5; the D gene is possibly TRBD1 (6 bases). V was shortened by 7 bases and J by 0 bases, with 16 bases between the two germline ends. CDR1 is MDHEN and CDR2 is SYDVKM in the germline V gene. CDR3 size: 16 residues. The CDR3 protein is CASIYSGTHSNQPQHF. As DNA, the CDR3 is TGTGCCAGCATCTATTCCGGGACACATAGCAATCAGCCCCAGCATTTT.

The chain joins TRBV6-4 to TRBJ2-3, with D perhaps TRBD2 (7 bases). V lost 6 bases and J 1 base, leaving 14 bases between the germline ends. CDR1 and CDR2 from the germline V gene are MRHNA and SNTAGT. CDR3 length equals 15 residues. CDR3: CASSPRGAGTDTQYF. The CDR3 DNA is TGTGCCAGCAGCCCCCGGGGGGCCGGCACAGATACGCAGTATTTT.